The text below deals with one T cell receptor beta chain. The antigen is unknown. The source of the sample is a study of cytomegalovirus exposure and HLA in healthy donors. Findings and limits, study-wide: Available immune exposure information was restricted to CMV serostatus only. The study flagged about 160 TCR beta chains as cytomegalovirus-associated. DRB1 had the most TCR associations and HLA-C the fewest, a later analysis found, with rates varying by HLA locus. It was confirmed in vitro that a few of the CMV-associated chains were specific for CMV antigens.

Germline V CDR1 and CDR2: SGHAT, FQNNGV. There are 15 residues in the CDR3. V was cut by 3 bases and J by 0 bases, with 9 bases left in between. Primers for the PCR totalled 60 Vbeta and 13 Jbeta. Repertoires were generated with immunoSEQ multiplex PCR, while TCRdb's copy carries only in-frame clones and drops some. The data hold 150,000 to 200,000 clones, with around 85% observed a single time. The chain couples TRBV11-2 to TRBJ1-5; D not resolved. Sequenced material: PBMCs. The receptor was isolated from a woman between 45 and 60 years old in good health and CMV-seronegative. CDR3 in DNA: TGTGCCAGCAGCTTCACCCGAGGTAGCAATCAGCCCCAGCATTTT. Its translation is CASSFTRGSNQPQHF.